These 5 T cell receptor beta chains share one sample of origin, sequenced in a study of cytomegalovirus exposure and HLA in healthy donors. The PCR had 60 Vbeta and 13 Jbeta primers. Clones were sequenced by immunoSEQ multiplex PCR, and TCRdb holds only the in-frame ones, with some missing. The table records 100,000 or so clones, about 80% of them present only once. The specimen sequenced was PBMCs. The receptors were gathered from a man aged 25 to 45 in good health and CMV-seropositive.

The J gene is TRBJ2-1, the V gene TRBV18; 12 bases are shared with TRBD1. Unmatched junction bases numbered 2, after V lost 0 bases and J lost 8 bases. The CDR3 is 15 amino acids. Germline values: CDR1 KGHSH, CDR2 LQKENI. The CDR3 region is CASSPPGQGADEQFF. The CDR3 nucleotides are TGTGCCAGCTCACCACCGGGACAGGGGGCAGATGAGCAGTTCTTC.

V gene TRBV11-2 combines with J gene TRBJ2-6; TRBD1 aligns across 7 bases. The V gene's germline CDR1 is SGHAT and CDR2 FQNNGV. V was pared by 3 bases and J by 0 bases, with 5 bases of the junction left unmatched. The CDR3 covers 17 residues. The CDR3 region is CASSFWTGSSGANVLTF. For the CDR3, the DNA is TGTGCCAGCAGCTTCTGGACAGGTAGCTCTGGGGCCAACGTCCTGACTTTC.

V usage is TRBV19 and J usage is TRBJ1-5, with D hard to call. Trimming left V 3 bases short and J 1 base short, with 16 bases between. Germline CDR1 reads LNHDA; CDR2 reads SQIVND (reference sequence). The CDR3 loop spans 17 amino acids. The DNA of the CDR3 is TGTGCCAGTAGTATCCTGGCAACTACGATGAGCAATCAGCCCCAGCATTTT. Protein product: CASSILATTMSNQPQHF. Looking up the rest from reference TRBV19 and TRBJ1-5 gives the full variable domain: DGGITQSPKYLFRKEGQNVTLSCEQNLNHDAMYWYRQDPGQGLRLIYYSQIVNDFQKGDIAEGYSVSREKKESFPLTVTSAQKNPTAFYLCASSILATTMSNQPQHFGDGTRLSIL.

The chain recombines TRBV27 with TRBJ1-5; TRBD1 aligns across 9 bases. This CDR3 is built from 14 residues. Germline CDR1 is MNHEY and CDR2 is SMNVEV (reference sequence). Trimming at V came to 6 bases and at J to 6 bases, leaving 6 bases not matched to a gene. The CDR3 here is CASSPDRGGQPQHF. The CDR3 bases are TGTGCCAGCAGCCCCGACAGGGGGGGTCAGCCCCAGCATTTT.

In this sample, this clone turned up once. The CDR3 bases are TGTGCCAGTAGTACTGGTGTATTAGAGGGCTACACCTTC. This codes for CASSTGVLEGYTF. The gene calls are TRBV19 and TRBJ1-2, with D hard to call. CDR3 length: 13 amino acids. Germline V gene lookup returns CDR1 LNHDA and CDR2 SQIVND (reference sequence). The V end lost 4 bases, the J end lost 8 bases, and 14 bases lay between the germline ends. The full variable domain, in which reference TRBV19 and TRBJ1-2 provide the parts outside the CDR3, is DGGITQSPKYLFRKEGQNVTLSCEQNLNHDAMYWYRQDPGQGLRLIYYSQIVNDFQKGDIAEGYSVSREKKESFPLTVTSAQKNPTAFYLCASSTGVLEGYTFGSGTRLTVV.